One sample yielded the 9 T cell receptor beta chains listed below, sequenced in a study of cytomegalovirus exposure and HLA in healthy donors. Measured with immunoSEQ multiplex PCR; TCRdb has only the in-frame clones, and not every one. This sample has fewer than 130,000 clones; about 92% occur once, and the top ten carry under 2%. Sequencing was performed on PBMCs. The receptors stem from a woman between 18 and 29 years old in good health and CMV-seronegative.

This rearrangement joins TRBV6-5 to TRBJ1-2; the match to TRBD1 covers 7 bases. Germline V gene sequence: CDR1 MNHEY, CDR2 SVGAGI. Unmatched junction bases numbered 9, after V lost 4 bases and J lost 4 bases. The CDR3 contains 15 residues. Written as DNA, the CDR3 is TGTGCCAGCAGTTCCCAGGGACAGAGAGTCTATGGCTACACCTTC. It yields the protein CASSSQGQRVYGYTF.

The CDR3 reads CASSQATGESYNEQFF. The DNA of the CDR3 is TGTGCCAGCAGCCAAGCGACAGGGGAGTCCTACAATGAGCAGTTCTTC. V gene TRBV4-2 combines with J gene TRBJ2-1, with 8 bases aligning to TRBD1. Germline V gene sequence: CDR1 LGHNA, CDR2 YNFKEQ. The CDR3 contains 16 residues. V shed 1 base and J 1 base; nucleotides not matched to a gene: 3.

The chain employs TRBV15 and TRBJ2-2, with D perhaps TRBD2 (5 bases). Germline CDR1 is LNHNV and CDR2 is YYDKDF (reference sequence). This CDR3 has 14 amino acids. Trimming shortened V by 6 bases and J by 6 bases, and 14 bases separated the two germline ends. The CDR3 DNA sequence: TGTGCCACCAGGACGAGGGTTTCTGCCGGGGAGCTGTTTTTT. It specifies CATRTRVSAGELFF.

The genes are TRBV7-3 and TRBJ1-5; unclear D gene. Germline V CDR1 and CDR2: SGHTA, FQGTGA. This CDR3 region has 16 residues. Between the trimmed V and J ends, which lost 4 bases and 3 bases, there was a span of 16 bases. The CDR3 coding sequence is TGTGCCAGCAGCTCAAAGGAGTGGCGGATCAATCAGCCCCAGCATTTT. Translation: CASSSKEWRINQPQHF.

The rearrangement uses TRBV6-5 and TRBJ1-4; no definite D call. This CDR3 has 12 amino acids. From germline, CDR1 is MNHEY and CDR2 SVGAGI. V was shortened by 4 bases and J by 3 bases, with 3 bases between the two germline ends. The CDR3 loop reads CASSSANEKLFF. CDR3 bases: TGTGCCAGCAGTTCCGCTAATGAAAAACTGTTTTTT.

This clone turned up a few times. The chain joins TRBV7-2 to TRBJ2-7, with a tentative D call TRBD1 (6 bases). The V end was cut by 5 bases, the J end by 0 bases, with 11 bases between. Germline V gene lookup returns CDR1 SGHTA and CDR2 FQGNSA. This CDR3 has 14 amino acids. CDR3 region: CASSHGQSSYEQYF. Here the CDR3 DNA reads TGTGCCAGCAGCCACGGACAGAGCTCCTACGAGCAGTACTTC.

The chain has TRBV5-4 and TRBJ1-1, with no clear D. The ends were cut back, 0 bases at V and 1 base at J, with 4 bases in the middle. The germline gives CDR1 SGHNT, CDR2 YYREEE (reference sequence). The CDR3 sequence is 13 residues long. CDR3 residues: CASSLAGNTEAFF. For the CDR3, the DNA is TGTGCCAGCAGCTTGGCGGGGAACACTGAAGCTTTCTTT.

The rearrangement uses TRBV5-1 and TRBJ2-2, with D tentatively TRBD2 (6 bases). Germline assignment: CDR1 SGHRS and CDR2 YFSETQ. The CDR3 is 13 residues long. V was cut by 7 bases and J by 3 bases, with 10 bases left in between. The CDR3 sequence: CASRDSYTGELFF. The CDR3 coding sequence is TGCGCCAGCCGGGACTCTTACACCGGGGAGCTGTTTTTT.

J is TRBJ2-7 and V is TRBV6-1; unclear D gene. Between the trimmed V and J ends, which lost 6 bases and 0 bases, there was a span of 15 bases. Per the germline V gene, CDR1 is MNHNS and CDR2 is SASEGT. The length of the CDR3 is 15 residues. The CDR3 DNA sequence: TGTGCCAGCAGGTTAAACTCACCTAGCTCCTACGAGCAGTACTTC. This gives the protein CASRLNSPSSYEQYF.